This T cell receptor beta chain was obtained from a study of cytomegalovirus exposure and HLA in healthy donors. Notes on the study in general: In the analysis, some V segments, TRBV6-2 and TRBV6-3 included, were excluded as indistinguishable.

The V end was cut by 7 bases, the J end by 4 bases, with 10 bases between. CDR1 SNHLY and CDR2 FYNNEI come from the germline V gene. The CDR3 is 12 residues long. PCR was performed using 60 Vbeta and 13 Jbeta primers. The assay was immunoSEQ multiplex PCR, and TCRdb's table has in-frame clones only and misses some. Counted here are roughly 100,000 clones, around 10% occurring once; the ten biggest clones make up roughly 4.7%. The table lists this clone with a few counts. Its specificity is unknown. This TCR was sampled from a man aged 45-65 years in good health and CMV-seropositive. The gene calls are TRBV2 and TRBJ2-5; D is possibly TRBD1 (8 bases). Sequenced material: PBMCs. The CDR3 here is CASNRGGETQYF. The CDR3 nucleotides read TGTGCCAGCAACAGGGGGGGAGAGACCCAGTACTTC. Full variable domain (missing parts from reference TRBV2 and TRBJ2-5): EPEVTQTPSHQVTQMGQEVILRCVPISNHLYFYWYRQILGQKVEFLVSFYNNEISEKSEIFDDQFSVERPDGSNFTLKIRSTKLEDSAMYFCASNRGGETQYFGPGTRLLVL.